This T cell receptor (beta chain) was identified in a study of shared clonotypes between healthy human individuals. Turning to this clone: The antigen is not known.

This CDR3 contains 14 residues. Germline assignment: CDR1 MNHNS and CDR2 SASEGT. Trimming shortened V by 3 bases and J by 5 bases, and 13 bases separated the two germline ends. Sequencing was performed with immunoSEQ multiplex PCR; in TCRdb, only in-frame clones are kept and a portion is missing. The sample includes 1.4 million to 1.5 million clones, roughly 96% of them seen just once. General study findings and limits: Four donors shared around 5.1% of their naive CD4 clonotypes.

Into CD45RA+ naive and CD45RA-negative memory subsets, the CD4+ cells were split. The sample comprised naive CD4+ T cells sorted from blood. Specified subset: CD45RA+ positively selected. This rearrangement joins TRBV6-1 to TRBJ1-1; D ambiguous. The TCR comes from a young man in good health. The CDR3 reads CASSDVGPSTEAFF. The CDR3 nucleotides are TGTGCCAGCAGTGATGTGGGCCCGTCTACTGAAGCTTTCTTT.